This T cell receptor beta chain comes out of a study of CD8+CD57+ T cells in acquired aplastic anemia. At the level of the study: The sorted CD4+ and CD8+ cells yielded an average around 3 ug of DNA.

In regard to this clonotype: As yet, its antigen is unknown.

Investigators profiled TCR beta VDJ and CDR3 from genomic DNA template. Each CDR3 protein is one row after TCRdb ran MiXCR on the reads. The data contain under 200,000 distinct CDR3 sequences, 64% of them singletons. There are 12 residues in the CDR3. The V end lost 3 bases, the J end lost 8 bases, and 10 bases lay between the germline ends. Germline CDR1 is KGHDR and CDR2 is SFDVKD. Points from the study as a whole: Patients and controls were not found to differ significantly in CD8+ Simpson's diversity. In common between the patients and the controls were twenty-nine CD8+ CDR3 sequences.

The rearrangement links TRBV24-1 to TRBJ2-7, with TRBD1 as a possible D gene (6 bases). Material for sequencing was sorted CD4+, CD8+, or CD8+CD57+ T cells (not recorded which) from PBMCs. This TCR was recovered from a human donor with severe aplastic anemia or a healthy control (not recorded which). CDR3 in DNA: TGTGCCACCAGTGATCCTGGACAGAAGCAGTACTTC. Protein product: CATSDPGQKQYF.